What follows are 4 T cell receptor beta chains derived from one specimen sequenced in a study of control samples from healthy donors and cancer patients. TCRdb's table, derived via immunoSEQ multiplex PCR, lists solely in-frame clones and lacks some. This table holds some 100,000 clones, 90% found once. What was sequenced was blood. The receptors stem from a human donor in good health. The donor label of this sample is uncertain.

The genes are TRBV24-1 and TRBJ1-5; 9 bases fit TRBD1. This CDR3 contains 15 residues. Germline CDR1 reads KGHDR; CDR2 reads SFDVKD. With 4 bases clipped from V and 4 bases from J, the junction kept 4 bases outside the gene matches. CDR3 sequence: CATSDPGTGNQPQHF. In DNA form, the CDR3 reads TGTGCCACCAGTGACCCCGGGACAGGGAATCAGCCCCAGCATTTT.

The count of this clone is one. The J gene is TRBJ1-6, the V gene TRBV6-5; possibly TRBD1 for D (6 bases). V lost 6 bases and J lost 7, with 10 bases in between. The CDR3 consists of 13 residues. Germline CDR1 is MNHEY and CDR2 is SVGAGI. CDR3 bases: TGTGCCAGCAGCCGGGACACGAATTCACCCCTCCACTTT. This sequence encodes CASSRDTNSPLHF.

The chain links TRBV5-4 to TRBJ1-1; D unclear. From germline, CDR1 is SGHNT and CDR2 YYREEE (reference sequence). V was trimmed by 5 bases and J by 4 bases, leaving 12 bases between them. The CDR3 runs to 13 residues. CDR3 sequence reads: CASRPSGSTEAFF. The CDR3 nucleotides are TGTGCCAGCAGGCCATCGGGGAGCACTGAAGCTTTCTTT. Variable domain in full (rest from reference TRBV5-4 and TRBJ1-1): ETGVTQSPTHLIKTRGQQVTLRCSSQSGHNTVSWYQQALGQGPQFIFQYYREEENGRGNFPPRFSGLQFPNYSSELNVNALELDDSALYLCASRPSGSTEAFFGQGTRLTVV.

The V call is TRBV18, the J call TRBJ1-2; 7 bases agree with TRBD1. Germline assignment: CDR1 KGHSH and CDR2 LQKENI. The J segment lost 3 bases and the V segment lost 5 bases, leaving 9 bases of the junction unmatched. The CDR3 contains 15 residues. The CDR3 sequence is CASSIGQDQDYGYTF. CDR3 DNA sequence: TGTGCCAGCTCAATCGGACAGGATCAGGACTATGGCTACACCTTC. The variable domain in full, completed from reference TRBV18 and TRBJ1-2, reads NAGVMQNPRHLVRRRGQEARLRCSPMKGHSHVYWYRQLPEEGLKFMVYLQKENIIDESGMPKERFSAEFPKEGPSILRIQQVVRGDSAAYFCASSIGQDQDYGYTFGSGTRLTVV.